The 7 T cell receptor beta chains below all came from one sample that was sequenced in a study of blood T cell repertoires in COVID-19. Method: immunoSEQ multiplex PCR; TCRdb's copy keeps in-frame clones and lacks some. This table has 150,000 to 200,000 clones, approximately 86% appearing once. What was sequenced was peripheral blood. All receptors come from a woman in her 50s with acute or convalescent COVID-19.

This clone has a handful of counts. This sequence joins TRBV6-5 and TRBJ1-2, with 10 bases that match TRBD1. J gave up 5 bases and V 10 bases, and 13 bases lay outside the gene matches. This CDR3 spans 15 amino acids. Germline V lookup: CDR1 MNHEY, CDR2 SVGAGI. The CDR3 loop reads CAIAPGTGARYGYTF. The CDR3 nucleotides read TGTGCCATAGCCCCCGGGACAGGGGCCCGATATGGCTACACCTTC.

V gene TRBV6-2 or TRBV6-3 combines with J gene TRBJ1-3; D gene ambiguous. Germline V lookup: CDR1 MNHEY, CDR2 SVGEGT. CDR3 size: 14 residues. V was trimmed by 4 bases and J by 0 bases, leaving 7 bases between them. CDR3 nucleotide sequence: TGTGCCAGCAGTTTCGCAGTCTCTGGAAACACCATATATTTT. It encodes CASSFAVSGNTIYF.

CDR3 amino acids: CASSIPGTGAHYGYTF. The CDR3 DNA is TGTGCCAGTAGTATCCCTGGGACAGGGGCCCACTATGGCTACACCTTC. The rearrangement links TRBV19 to TRBJ1-2; TRBD1 aligns across 10 bases. In germline, CDR1 is LNHDA, CDR2 SQIVND (reference sequence). There are 16 residues in the CDR3. V shed 3 bases and J 3 bases; nucleotides not matched to a gene: 7.

This clone was picked up one time. The chain links TRBV19 to TRBJ2-7; 9 nucleotides align to TRBD1. Germline V gives CDR1 LNHDA, CDR2 SQIVND (reference sequence). This CDR3 comprises 15 residues. V lost 3 bases, J lost 4 bases, and 7 bases stayed unmatched. For the CDR3, the DNA is TGTGCCAGTAGTATCGGACAGGGGATCTCATACGAGCAGTACTTC. Protein sequence: CASSIGQGISYEQYF.

The J gene is TRBJ2-4, the V gene TRBV28, with TRBD1 matching 7 bases. The CDR3 covers 12 residues. Germline V lookup: CDR1 MDHEN, CDR2 SYDVKM. The V gene end was trimmed by 7 bases and the J gene end by 7 bases; junction bases not matched to a gene: 4. In DNA, the CDR3 is TGTGCCAGCACCGCACAGGGGAACATTCAGTACTTC. Its translation is CASTAQGNIQYF.

The chain uses TRBV5-1 and TRBJ2-6; D may be TRBD2 (5 bases). Germline V lookup: CDR1 SGHRS, CDR2 YFSETQ. V shed 8 bases and J shed 0 bases, with 12 bases lying between them. CDR3 length: 15 residues. The CDR3 nucleotides read TGCGCCAGTGAATTCGGGGACTCTGGGGCCAACGTCCTGACTTTC. As protein: CASEFGDSGANVLTF.

In this sample, this clone turned up once. The rearrangement joins TRBV7-3 to TRBJ2-3; D perhaps matches TRBD2 (5 bases). V shed 5 bases and J shed 9 bases, with 15 bases lying between them. The CDR3 sequence is 13 residues long. Per the germline V gene, CDR1 is SGHTA and CDR2 is FQGTGA. The CDR3 DNA reads TGTGCCAGCAGCAGGGTCAGCGGAGAAACGCAGTATTTT. Translation gives CASSRVSGETQYF.